The clone carrying this TCR beta chain came up many times. Its antigen remains unknown. This entry comes from a study of T-cell reconstitution after alpha-beta-depleted transplantation in children. Study results and limitations: Surviving recipient T cells and thymic progenitors accounted for the high day-60 TCRbeta diversity observed in some patients. T-cell counts and diversity at one year post-transplant came mainly from newly produced T cells.

From germline, CDR1 is SGHRS and CDR2 YFSETQ. This CDR3 is 15 amino acids long. Trimming removed 4 bases from V and 3 bases from J, with 16 bases in between. A TCRbeta library incorporating unique molecular identifiers was prepared. A single record per CDR3 protein comes from TCRdb applying MiXCR to the PCR reads. The repertoire holds 90,000 to 100,000 distinct CDR3 sequences, with 20% to 25% as singletons. The sample here was PBMCs, taken before TCRalphabeta/CD19-depleted stem cell transplant. This sequence was found in a boy aged 2 to 9 with acute lymphoblastic leukemia, due to receive a stem cell transplant. The J gene is TRBJ1-1, the V gene TRBV5-1; D is unclear. CDR3 sequence reads: CASSPLTSAYTEAFF. Written as DNA, the CDR3 is TGCGCCAGCAGCCCTTTGACCTCTGCATACACTGAAGCTTTCTTT.